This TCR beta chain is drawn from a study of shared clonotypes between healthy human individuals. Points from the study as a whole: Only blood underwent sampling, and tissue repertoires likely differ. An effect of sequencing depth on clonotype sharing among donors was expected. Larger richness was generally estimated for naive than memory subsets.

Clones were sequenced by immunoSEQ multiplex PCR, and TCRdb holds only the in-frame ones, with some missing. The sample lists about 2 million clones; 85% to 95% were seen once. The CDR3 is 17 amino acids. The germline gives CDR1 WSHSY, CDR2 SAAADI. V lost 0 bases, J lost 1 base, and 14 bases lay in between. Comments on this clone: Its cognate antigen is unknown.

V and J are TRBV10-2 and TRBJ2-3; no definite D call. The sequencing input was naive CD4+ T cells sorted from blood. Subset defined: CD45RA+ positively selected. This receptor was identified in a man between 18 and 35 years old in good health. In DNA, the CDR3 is TGCGCCAGCAGTGAGTCGTGGGCGTCTAGGGGCACAGATACGCAGTATTTT. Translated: CASSESWASRGTDTQYF.